The source of this TCR beta chain is a study of T cell changes during pregnancy in multiple sclerosis. This clone came up once. Trimming shortened V by 7 bases and J by 8 bases, and 17 bases separated the two germline ends. The length of the CDR3 is 13 residues. Germline V gene data show CDR1 as SNHLY and CDR2 as FYNNEI. Produced via immunoSEQ multiplex PCR; TCRdb's table is partial and in-frame only. The sample lists 50,000 or so clones; about 90% were seen once. The sequence was collected from a female donor with multiple sclerosis, enrolled in a pregnancy study. The chain combines TRBV2 with TRBJ2-5, with a possible D match to TRBD2 (5 bases). The specimen comprised CD4+ T cells from peripheral blood mononuclear cells, sampled after pregnancy. CDR3: CASTGGGFETQYF. CDR3 sequence (DNA): TGTGCCAGCACAGGCGGCGGGTTCGAAACCCAGTACTTC.